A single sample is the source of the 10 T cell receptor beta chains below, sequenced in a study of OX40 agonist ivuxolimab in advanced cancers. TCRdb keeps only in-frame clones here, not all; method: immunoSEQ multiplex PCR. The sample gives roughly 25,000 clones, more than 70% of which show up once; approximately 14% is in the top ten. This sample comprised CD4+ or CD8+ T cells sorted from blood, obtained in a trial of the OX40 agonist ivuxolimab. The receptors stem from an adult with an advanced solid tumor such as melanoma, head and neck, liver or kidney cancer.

The CDR3, as DNA: TGTGCCAGCAGCCTCGACGGACTCCAAGAGACCCAGTACTTC. Translating gives CASSLDGLQETQYF. This sequence joins TRBV5-4 and TRBJ2-5; D might be TRBD2 (5 bases). Germline CDR1 and CDR2: SGHNT and YYREEE (reference sequence). The CDR3 runs to 14 residues. Trimming removed 4 bases at V and 1 base at J, with 11 bases between.

Here the CDR3 DNA reads TGCAGCGTTATGGACAGGGGCACTGAGCAGTACTTC. Amino acids: CSVMDRGTEQYF. The J gene is TRBJ2-7, the V gene TRBV29-1; 9 positions match TRBD1. This CDR3 comprises 12 residues. V dropped 5 bases and J dropped 7; count of bases not matched to a gene: 6. Germline values: CDR1 SQVTM, CDR2 ANQGSEA.

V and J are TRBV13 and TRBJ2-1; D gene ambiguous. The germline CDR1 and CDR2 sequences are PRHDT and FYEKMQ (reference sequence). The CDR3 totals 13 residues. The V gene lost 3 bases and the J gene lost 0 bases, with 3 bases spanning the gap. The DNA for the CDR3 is TGTGCCAGCAGCTTTAGCTCCTACAATGAGCAGTTCTTC. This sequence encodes CASSFSSYNEQFF.

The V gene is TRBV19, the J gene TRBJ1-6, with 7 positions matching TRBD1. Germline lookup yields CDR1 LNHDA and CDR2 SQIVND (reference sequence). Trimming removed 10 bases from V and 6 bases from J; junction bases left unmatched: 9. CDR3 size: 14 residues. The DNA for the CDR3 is TGTGCCACCCGCCGGAGGGACAGTAATTCACCCCTCCACTTT. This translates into CATRRRDSNSPLHF.

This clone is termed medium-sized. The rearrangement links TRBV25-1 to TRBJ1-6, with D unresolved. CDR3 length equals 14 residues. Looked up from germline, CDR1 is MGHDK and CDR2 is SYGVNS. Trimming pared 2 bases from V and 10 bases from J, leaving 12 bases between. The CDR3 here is CASSEQEGVSPLHF. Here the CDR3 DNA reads TGTGCCAGCAGTGAACAGGAAGGAGTCTCACCCCTCCACTTT.

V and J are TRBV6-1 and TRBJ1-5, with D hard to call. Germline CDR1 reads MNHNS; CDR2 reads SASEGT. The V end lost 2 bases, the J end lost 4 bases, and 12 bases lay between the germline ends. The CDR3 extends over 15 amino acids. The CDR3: CASSEQSVGNQPQHF. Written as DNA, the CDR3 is TGTGCCAGCAGTGAACAGTCCGTCGGGAATCAGCCCCAGCATTTT.

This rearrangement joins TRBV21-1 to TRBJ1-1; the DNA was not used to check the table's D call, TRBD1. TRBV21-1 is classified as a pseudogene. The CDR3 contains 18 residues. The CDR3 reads CASSLLRFGQATNTEAFF. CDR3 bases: TGTGCCAGCAGCCTCCTAAGGTTCGGACAGGCAACGAACACTGAAGCTTTCTTT.

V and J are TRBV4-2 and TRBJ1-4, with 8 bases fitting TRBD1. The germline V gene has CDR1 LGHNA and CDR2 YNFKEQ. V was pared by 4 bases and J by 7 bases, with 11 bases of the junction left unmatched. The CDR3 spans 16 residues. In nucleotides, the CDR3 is TGTGCCAGCAGCCGCAACGCAGGGGGCCTCGGTGAAAAACTGTTTTTT. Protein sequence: CASSRNAGGLGEKLFF.

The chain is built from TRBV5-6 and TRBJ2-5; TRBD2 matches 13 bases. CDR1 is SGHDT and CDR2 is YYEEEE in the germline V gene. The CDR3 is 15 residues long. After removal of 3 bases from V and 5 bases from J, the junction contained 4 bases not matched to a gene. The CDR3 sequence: CASSSTSGGRETQYF. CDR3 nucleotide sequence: TGTGCCAGCAGCTCGACTAGCGGGGGGCGCGAGACCCAGTACTTC.

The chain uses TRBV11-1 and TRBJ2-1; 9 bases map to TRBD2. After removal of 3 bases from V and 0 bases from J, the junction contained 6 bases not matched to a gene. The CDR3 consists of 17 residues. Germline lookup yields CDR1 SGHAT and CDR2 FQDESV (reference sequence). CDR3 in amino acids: CASSFGSSGASYNEQFF. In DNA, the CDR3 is TGTGCCAGCAGCTTCGGCTCTAGCGGGGCCTCCTACAATGAGCAGTTCTTC.